The T cell receptor (beta chain) described here comes from a study of vaccination effects on CD4 cells after COVID-19. Study context: Either the mRNA-1273 or the BNT162b2 vaccine was given to participants as two doses.

Sequencing followed a ViraFEST assay step that expanded antigen-specific CD4+ T cells with viral peptide pools. At the end of less than 12 days of culture, CD4+ T cells were isolated. Prior SARS-CoV-2 infection was absent in the vaccine recipients, as shown by negative nucleocapsid antibodies. This clone was detected a few times. Its antigen is as yet unknown. The study, taken as a whole, reports: The study had few convalescent patients and no early post-infection timepoints.

The protocol was immunoSEQ multiplex PCR, while the TCRdb copy is restricted to in-frame clones and leaves out a portion. The table lists tens of thousands of clones, approximately 70% of them singletons. Deletions cut 3 bases from V and 6 bases from J, with 15 bases between. The CDR3 spans 14 residues. Germline CDR1 is LGHDT and CDR2 is YNNKEL (reference sequence). The rearrangement links TRBV3-1 (or the pseudogene TRBV3-2) to TRBJ2-7, with D possibly being TRBD2 (5 bases). The source is a human donor who received a COVID-19 vaccine. Specimen: CD4+ T cells from PBMCs cultured with SARS-CoV-2 spike peptides, collected before COVID-19 vaccination. The CDR3 spells CASSHRGSLGEQYF. The CDR3 DNA reads as TGTGCCAGCAGCCATAGAGGGTCTCTCGGCGAGCAGTACTTC.